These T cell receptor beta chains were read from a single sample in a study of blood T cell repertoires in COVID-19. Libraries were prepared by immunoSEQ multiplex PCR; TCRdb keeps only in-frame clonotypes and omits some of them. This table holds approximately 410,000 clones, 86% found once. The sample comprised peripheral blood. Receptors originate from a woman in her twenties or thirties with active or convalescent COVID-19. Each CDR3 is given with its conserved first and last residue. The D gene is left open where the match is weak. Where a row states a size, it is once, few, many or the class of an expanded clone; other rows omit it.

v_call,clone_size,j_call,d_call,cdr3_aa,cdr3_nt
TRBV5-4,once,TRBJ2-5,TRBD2,CASSLVGRELQETQYF,TGTGCCAGCAGCTTGGTCGGGAGGGAGCTCCAAGAGACCCAGTACTTC
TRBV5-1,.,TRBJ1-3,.,CASSLEGGGNTIYF,TGCGCCAGCAGCTTGGAGGGAGGTGGAAACACCATATATTTT
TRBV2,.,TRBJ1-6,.,CASSGLQVGSPLHF,TGTGCCAGCAGTGGTTTACAAGTTGGTTCACCCCTCCACTTT
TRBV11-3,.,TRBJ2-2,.,CASSYRRTGELFF,TGTGCCAGCAGCTACAGAAGGACCGGGGAGCTGTTTTTT
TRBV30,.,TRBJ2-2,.,CAWSVLYVGSGELFF,TGTGCCTGGAGTGTACTGTATGTGGGCTCCGGGGAGCTGTTTTTT
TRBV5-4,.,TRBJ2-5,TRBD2,CATGTSQETQYF,TGTGCCACCGGGACTAGCCAAGAGACCCAGTACTTC
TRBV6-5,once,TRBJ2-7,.,CASSYAGEDYEQYF,TGTGCCAGCAGTTACGCGGGTGAGGACTACGAGCAGTACTTC
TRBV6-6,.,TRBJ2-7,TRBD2,CASRPDLAAIYEQYF,TGTGCCAGCAGACCAGACCTAGCGGCTATTTACGAGCAGTACTTC
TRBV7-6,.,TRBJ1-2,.,CASSLEGGGNYGYTF,TGTGCCAGCAGCTTAGAAGGGGGGGGTAACTATGGCTACACCTTC
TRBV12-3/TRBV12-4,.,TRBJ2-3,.,CASSASFDTQYF,TGTGCCAGCAGTGCTAGCTTCGATACGCAGTATTTT
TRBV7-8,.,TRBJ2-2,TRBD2,CASSSGLAGELFF,TGTGCCAGCAGCTCTGGACTAGCCGGGGAGCTGTTTTTT
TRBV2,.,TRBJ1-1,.,CASRTNRPTEAFF,TGTGCCAGCCGAACCAACAGGCCCACTGAAGCTTTCTTT
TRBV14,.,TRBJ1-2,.,CASSQVKGGAYGYTF,TGTGCCAGCAGCCAAGTTAAAGGGGGGGCCTACGGCTACACCTTC
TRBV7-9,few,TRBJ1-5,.,CASSLNSNQPQHF,TGTGCCAGCAGCCTTAATAGCAATCAGCCCCAGCATTTT
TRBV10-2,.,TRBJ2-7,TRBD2,CASRLAGGSSYEQYF,TGCGCCAGCAGGTTAGCGGGAGGCTCCTCCTACGAGCAGTACTTC
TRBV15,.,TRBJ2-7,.,CATSRDRLGSLDYEQYF,TGTGCCACCAGCAGAGATCGGTTGGGCAGTCTGGACTACGAGCAGTACTTC
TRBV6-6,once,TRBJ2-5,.,CASKDRVRETQYF,TGTGCCAGCAAGGACAGAGTAAGAGAGACCCAGTACTTC
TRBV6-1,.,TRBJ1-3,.,CASSEAWASSGNTIYF,TGTGCCAGCAGTGAAGCATGGGCCAGCTCTGGAAACACCATATATTTT
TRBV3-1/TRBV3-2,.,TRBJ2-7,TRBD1,CASSQNRGRGEQYF,TGTGCCAGCAGCCAAAACAGGGGGCGAGGCGAGCAGTACTTC
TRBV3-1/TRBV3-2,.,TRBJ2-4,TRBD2,CASSPSGTSIQNIQYF,TGTGCCAGCAGCCCGTCCGGGACTAGCATACAAAACATTCAGTACTTC
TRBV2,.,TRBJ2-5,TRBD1,CASSLQGQGSETQYF,TGTGCCAGCAGCCTTCAGGGACAGGGTTCCGAGACCCAGTACTTC
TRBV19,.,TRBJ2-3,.,CASRDTLGRSTDTQYF,TGTGCCAGTAGGGATACCTTGGGCAGAAGCACAGATACGCAGTATTTT
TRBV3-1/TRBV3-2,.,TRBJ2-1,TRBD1,CASSEQGRSSYNEQFF,TGTGCCAGCAGCGAACAGGGGCGGAGCTCCTACAATGAGCAGTTCTTC
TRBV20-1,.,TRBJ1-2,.,CSASEGQGNYGYTF,TGCAGTGCTAGTGAGGGCCAGGGGAACTATGGCTACACCTTC
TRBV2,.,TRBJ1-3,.,CASSALGGVVGNTIYF,TGTGCCAGCAGTGCCCTAGGCGGGGTTGTGGGAAACACCATATATTTT
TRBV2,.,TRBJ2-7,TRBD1,CASRATGQGSEQYF,TGTGCCAGCAGGGCAACGGGACAGGGGTCCGAGCAGTACTTC
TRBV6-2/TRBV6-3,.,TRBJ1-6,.,CASSYLPGQSYNSPLHF,TGTGCCAGCAGTTACCTTCCCGGACAGTCCTATAATTCACCCCTCCACTTT
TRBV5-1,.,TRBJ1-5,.,CASSAGVSQPQHF,TGCGCCAGCAGCGCCGGGGTAAGTCAGCCCCAGCATTTT
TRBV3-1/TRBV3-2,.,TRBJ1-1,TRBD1,CASSQNQGAAEAFF,TGTGCCAGCAGCCAGAACCAGGGGGCCGCTGAAGCTTTCTTT
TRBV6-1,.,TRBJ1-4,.,CASSDYQGNEKLFF,TGTGCCAGCAGTGATTACCAGGGGAATGAAAAACTGTTTTTT
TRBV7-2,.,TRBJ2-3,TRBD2,CASSLIRSGSSGTQYF,TGTGCCAGCAGCTTAATTCGTAGCGGGAGTTCCGGTACGCAGTATTTT
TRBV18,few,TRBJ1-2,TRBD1,CASSPVVSGQDYGYTF,TGTGCCAGCTCACCAGTAGTTTCTGGACAGGATTATGGCTACACCTTC
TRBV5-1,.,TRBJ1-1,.,CASSLAPSVNTEAFF,TGCGCCAGCAGCTTGGCCCCCAGCGTGAACACTGAAGCTTTCTTT
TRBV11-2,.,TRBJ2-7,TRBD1,CASSLWTGEDPASYEQYF,TGTGCCAGCAGCTTGTGGACAGGGGAAGATCCTGCCTCCTACGAGCAGTACTTC
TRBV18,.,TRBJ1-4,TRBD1,CASSLGQVFNEKLFF,TGTGCCAGCTCACTCGGACAGGTTTTTAATGAAAAACTGTTTTTT
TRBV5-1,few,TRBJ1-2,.,CASSLVQGEGYTF,TGCGCCAGCAGCTTGGTACAGGGCGAAGGCTACACCTTC
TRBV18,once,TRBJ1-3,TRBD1,CASSPQGTGNSGNTIYF,TGTGCCAGCTCACCGCAGGGGACAGGCAACTCTGGAAACACCATATATTTT
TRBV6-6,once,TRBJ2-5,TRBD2,CASSYSSGTGETQYF,TGTGCCAGCAGTTACTCCAGCGGGACGGGAGAGACCCAGTACTTC
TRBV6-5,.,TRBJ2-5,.,CASSYPGETQYF,TGTGCCAGCAGTTACCCGGGGGAGACCCAGTACTTC
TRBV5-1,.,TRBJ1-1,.,CASSLALAGSVTEAFF,TGCGCCAGCAGCTTGGCCCTGGCAGGGTCGGTCACTGAAGCTTTCTTT
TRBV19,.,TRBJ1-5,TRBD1,CASSSTGARSQPQHF,TGTGCCAGTAGTAGTACAGGGGCGAGGAGTCAGCCCCAGCATTTT
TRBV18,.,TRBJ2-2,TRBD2,CASPGSGAVQNTGELFF,TGTGCCAGCCCCGGAAGCGGGGCGGTCCAGAACACCGGGGAGCTGTTTTTT
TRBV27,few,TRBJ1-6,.,CASSLSGTGFGASPLHF,TGTGCCAGCAGTTTATCGGGAACAGGGTTCGGGGCTTCACCCCTCCACTTT
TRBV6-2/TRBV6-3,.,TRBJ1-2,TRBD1,CASSNGQGGYTF,TGTGCCAGCAGTAACGGACAGGGGGGCTACACCTTC
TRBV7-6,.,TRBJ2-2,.,CASSLAGRNTGELFF,TGTGCCAGCAGCTTAGCGGGCCGGAACACCGGGGAGCTGTTTTTT
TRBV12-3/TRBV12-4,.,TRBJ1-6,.,CASSLRTGSPLHF,TGTGCCAGCAGTTTAAGAACAGGTTCACCCCTCCACTTT
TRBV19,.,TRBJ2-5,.,CASSRQGETQYF,TGTGCCAGTAGTAGGCAGGGAGAGACCCAGTACTTC
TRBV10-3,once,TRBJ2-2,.,CAIESGSTGELFF,TGTGCCATCGAATCGGGGAGCACCGGGGAGCTGTTTTTT
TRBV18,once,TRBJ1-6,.,CASSTTGGSYNSPLHF,TGTGCCAGCTCAACGACAGGCGGCTCCTATAATTCACCCCTCCACTTT
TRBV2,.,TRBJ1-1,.,CASSEGRVGTEAFF,TGTGCCAGCAGTGAGGGCAGGGTGGGCACTGAAGCTTTCTTT
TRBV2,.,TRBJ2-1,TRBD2,CARGKTSGGVYNEQFF,TGTGCCCGTGGCAAGACTAGCGGGGGAGTATACAATGAGCAGTTCTTC
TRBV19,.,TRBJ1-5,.,CASSIPGGWGQPQHF,TGTGCCAGTAGTATACCAGGAGGGTGGGGTCAGCCCCAGCATTTT
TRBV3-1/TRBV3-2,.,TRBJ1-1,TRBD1,CASSQGTGRDNTEAFF,TGTGCCAGCAGCCAAGGGACAGGGAGGGACAACACTGAAGCTTTCTTT
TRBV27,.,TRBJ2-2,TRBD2,CASSFGGSGELFF,TGTGCCAGCAGTTTCGGGGGGTCCGGGGAGCTGTTTTTT
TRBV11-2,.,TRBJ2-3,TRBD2,CASSPGLAGGPPTDTQYF,TGTGCCAGCAGCCCGGGACTAGCGGGGGGGCCCCCCACAGATACGCAGTATTTT
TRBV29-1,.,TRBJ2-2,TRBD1,CSVEGQGIAGELFF,TGCAGCGTTGAGGGACAGGGAATCGCCGGGGAGCTGTTTTTT
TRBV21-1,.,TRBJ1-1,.,CASSKLRWRDIITEAFF,TGTGCCAGCAGCAAGTTACGGTGGAGGGATATTATCACTGAAGCTTTCTTT
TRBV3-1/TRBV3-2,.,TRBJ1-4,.,CASSPQAINEKLFF,TGTGCCAGCAGCCCACAGGCAATTAATGAAAAACTGTTTTTT
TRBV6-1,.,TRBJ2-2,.,CASSEDSIGTSNTGELFF,TGTGCCAGCAGTGAAGACAGTATAGGGACATCGAACACCGGGGAGCTGTTTTTT